The next 32 T cell receptor beta chains were all read from a single sample in a study of Ad26.COV2.S vaccination and SARS-CoV-2 variants. The treatment is: about 20 received Ad26.COV2.S at low or high dose, single or two shots; roughly five received placebo; per-sample allocation not given. Samples came from day 63 after the first vaccine or placebo injection. Some clones are missing from TCRdb's copy, which holds only in-frame ones; the method was immunoSEQ multiplex PCR. This table has around 450,000 clones, about 88% appearing once. The sample was peripheral blood, taken in a trial of Ad26.COV2.S vaccine versus placebo. Receptor source: a person between 18 and 60 years old who received the Ad26.COV2.S COVID-19 vaccine or a placebo.

The V gene is TRBV20-1, the J gene TRBJ2-3, with no clear D. V lost 3 bases and J lost 2, with 12 bases in between. This CDR3 has 14 amino acids. Germline assignment: CDR1 DFQATT and CDR2 SNEGSKA (reference sequence). Here the CDR3 reads CSASSPRTTDTQYF. DNA of the CDR3: TGCAGTGCTAGTAGTCCCCGTACCACAGATACGCAGTATTTT.

The J gene is TRBJ1-1, the V gene TRBV29-1, with D uncertain. Germline lookup yields CDR1 SQVTM and CDR2 ANQGSEA. Between the trimmed V and J ends, which lost 3 bases and 4 bases, there was a span of 12 bases. The CDR3 length is 13 residues. The CDR3 DNA is TGCAGCGTTGACCCAGGAAGAGGCACTGAAGCTTTCTTT. Translating gives CSVDPGRGTEAFF.

This clone was counted a single time. The rearrangement uses TRBV7-3 and TRBJ2-3; TRBD2 aligns across 9 bases. Losses at the gene ends were 5 bases for V and 1 base for J; bases not matched to a gene: 7. CDR1 and CDR2 from the germline V gene are SGHTA and FQGTGA. The CDR3 covers 16 residues. For the CDR3, the DNA is TGTGCCAGCAGCCCTGGCCGGACTAGCGGCACAGATACGCAGTATTTT. Encoded protein: CASSPGRTSGTDTQYF.

The V call is TRBV19, the J call TRBJ2-7; D unresolved. This CDR3 has 12 residues. V lost 10 bases, J lost 3 bases, and 13 bases lay in between. Germline V gives CDR1 LNHDA, CDR2 SQIVND (reference sequence). CDR3 sequence reads: CATTVHRYEQYV. Here the CDR3 DNA reads TGTGCCACCACGGTACACCGCTACGAGCAGTACGTC.

Comments on this clone: The sample holds other DNA sequences that translate to the same CDR3. V is TRBV18 and J is TRBJ1-4; 10 bases are a match to TRBD1. This CDR3 is 15 amino acids long. Germline V gene data show CDR1 as KGHSH and CDR2 as LQKENI. V lost 0 bases to trimming and J lost 5 bases; unmatched junction nucleotides: 0. The CDR3 sequence: CASSPPGQGNEKLFF. In DNA, the CDR3 is TGTGCCAGCTCACCACCGGGACAGGGGAATGAAAAACTGTTTTTT.

The chain couples TRBV28 to TRBJ1-1; D perhaps matches TRBD1 (5 bases). Trimming removed 0 bases from V and 6 bases from J, with 11 bases in between. CDR1 is MDHEN, CDR2 SYDVKM, per germline. The CDR3 loop spans 14 amino acids. The CDR3 region is CASSLWGDSSEAFF. In DNA form, the CDR3 reads TGTGCCAGCAGTTTATGGGGGGATAGCTCTGAAGCTTTCTTT. The full variable domain, its missing parts supplied by reference TRBV28 and TRBJ1-1, is DVKVTQSSRYLVKRTGEKVFLECVQDMDHENMFWYRQDPGLGLRLIYFSYDVKMKEKGDIPEGYSVSREKKERFSLILESASTNQTSMYLCASSLWGDSSEAFFGQGTRLTVV.

This clone was observed a handful of times. Other DNA sequences in this sample translate to the same CDR3. The chain has TRBV5-4 and TRBJ1-6; D is uncertain. With 0 bases removed from V and 7 bases from J, the gap between germline ends came to 2 bases. This CDR3 spans 12 amino acids. Per the germline V gene, CDR1 is SGHNT and CDR2 is YYREEE (reference sequence). The CDR3, as DNA: TGTGCCAGCAGCTTGGAGAATTCACCCCTCCACTTT. This encodes CASSLENSPLHF.

This chain uses TRBV5-6 with TRBJ2-7, with TRBD2 as a possible D gene (5 bases). The CDR3 is made up of 12 amino acids. V dropped 0 bases and J dropped 6 bases, with 7 bases sitting between them. Looked up from germline, CDR1 is SGHDT and CDR2 is YYEEEE. The CDR3 protein is CASSLGGLEQYV. In DNA, the CDR3 is TGTGCCAGCAGCTTGGGAGGGCTCGAGCAGTACGTC.

This sequence joins TRBV5-4 and TRBJ2-3; 7 nucleotides agree with TRBD2. V lost 1 base, J lost 3 bases, and 8 bases stayed unmatched. Germline V gene data show CDR1 as SGHNT and CDR2 as YYREEE (reference sequence). This CDR3 region has 16 residues. CDR3 loop: CASSLSRLAETDTQYF. The CDR3 nucleotides are TGTGCCAGCAGCTTGTCGCGGCTAGCGGAAACAGATACGCAGTATTTT.

The chain couples TRBV4-3 to TRBJ2-5; D gene unclear. Germline V gene sequence: CDR1 LGHNA, CDR2 YSLEER. The CDR3 runs 14 residues. The V gene lost 1 base and the J gene lost 5 bases, with 11 bases spanning the gap. CDR3 protein: CASSQGAHGETQYF. The CDR3, as DNA: TGCGCCAGCAGCCAAGGCGCGCATGGGGAGACCCAGTACTTC.

The rearrangement links TRBV5-1 to TRBJ1-2; TRBD1 agrees at 10 bases. This CDR3 spans 14 amino acids. Germline CDR1 reads SGHRS; CDR2 reads YFSETQ. The junction had 5 bases not matched to a gene; V was cut back by 4 bases and J by 5 bases. This chain's CDR3 is CASSPGTGAYGYTF. CDR3 DNA sequence: TGCGCCAGCAGCCCCGGGACAGGGGCGTATGGCTACACCTTC.

The chain has TRBV27 and TRBJ2-1; either TRBD1 or TRBD2 may fit D (5 bases each). The V gene lost 8 bases and the J gene lost 9 bases, with 26 bases spanning the gap. CDR3 length: 16 amino acids. Per the germline V gene, CDR1 is MNHEY and CDR2 is SMNVEV (reference sequence). CDR3: CASGAPPGTFFTEQFF. CDR3 coding DNA: TGTGCCAGCGGGGCGCCACCGGGGACCTTTTTTACTGAGCAGTTCTTC.

The gene calls are TRBV5-1 and TRBJ2-5, with D perhaps TRBD1 (5 bases). Between the trimmed V and J ends, which lost 4 bases and 4 bases, there was a span of 14 bases. CDR3 length equals 14 residues. Germline V CDR1 and CDR2: SGHRS, YFSETQ. The CDR3 DNA follows: TGCGCCAGCAGCCTGGGGTCAGGGCGAGAGACCCAGTACTTC. Protein sequence: CASSLGSGRETQYF.

The J gene is TRBJ2-5, the V gene TRBV7-9; maybe TRBD2 (6 bases). CDR3 length: 15 amino acids. Looked up from germline, CDR1 is SEHNR and CDR2 is FQNEAQ (reference sequence). The germline V and J ends were trimmed by 5 bases and 1 base, with 14 bases remaining between them. DNA for the CDR3: TGTGCCAGCAGCCTCCTTGGCGGGACCCAAGAGACCCAGTACTTC. Protein product: CASSLLGGTQETQYF.

V gene TRBV19 combines with J gene TRBJ1-5; D not resolved. This CDR3 has 14 residues. CDR1 is LNHDA, CDR2 SQIVND, per germline (reference sequence). Trimming cost V 5 bases and J 2 bases, with 10 bases left between them. The CDR3 nucleotides are TGTGCCAGTAGTCCAGTTGGGGGCAATCAGCCCCAGCATTTT. Its protein is CASSPVGGNQPQHF.

V gene TRBV21-1 combines with J gene TRBJ1-3. TRBV21-1 is reported as a pseudogene. The CDR3 is 18 amino acids. The CDR3 sequence: CASSKAHPSGGSGNTIYF. DNA for the CDR3: TGTGCCAGCAGCAAAGCGCATCCCAGTGGGGGCTCTGGAAACACCATATATTTT.

The V call is TRBV28, the J call TRBJ1-2; D unresolved. V was trimmed by 4 bases and J by 1 base, leaving 4 bases between them. Looked up from germline, CDR1 is MDHEN and CDR2 is SYDVKM. The CDR3 length is 12 residues. CDR3 protein: CASSSINYGYTF. CDR3 coding DNA: TGTGCCAGCAGTTCCATTAACTATGGCTACACCTTC.

This sequence joins TRBV19 and TRBJ1-4, with TRBD1 as a possible D gene (5 bases). V gave up 3 bases and J gave up 5 bases, with 25 bases separating them. The germline CDR1 and CDR2 sequences are LNHDA and SQIVND (reference sequence). The CDR3 loop spans 19 amino acids. DNA of the CDR3: TGTGCCAGTAGTATCCGACTACAAACGCCGAGGGACGTAAATGAAAAACTGTTTTTT. This gives the protein CASSIRLQTPRDVNEKLFF.

J is TRBJ2-3 and V is TRBV5-8, with no clear D. The CDR3 runs 16 residues. Trimming took 0 bases from V and 0 from J, leaving 11 bases between them. Germline V gene data show CDR1 as SGHTS and CDR2 as YDEGEE. The CDR3 DNA reads TGTGCCAGCAGCTTGGAGGCCCTAATAAGCACAGATACGCAGTATTTT. The encoded protein is CASSLEALISTDTQYF.

A few counts support this clone. V usage is TRBV9 and J usage is TRBJ1-6; D gene uncertain. The germline CDR1 and CDR2 sequences are SGDLS and YYNGEE. The V end was cut by 2 bases, the J end by 0 bases, with 12 bases between. The CDR3 extends over 17 amino acids. This CDR3 is CASSVVPYSSYNSPLHF. The CDR3 DNA reads TGTGCCAGCAGCGTGGTACCATATAGCTCCTATAATTCACCCCTCCACTTT.

V is TRBV28 and J is TRBJ1-1; no clear D. Germline assignment: CDR1 MDHEN and CDR2 SYDVKM. Deletions cut 3 bases from V and 3 bases from J, with 14 bases between. The CDR3 extends over 15 amino acids. As DNA, the CDR3 is TGTGCCAGCAGTTTCCGGCAGGTACTTGACACTGAAGCTTTCTTT. This codes for CASSFRQVLDTEAFF.

A few counts support this clone. V is TRBV7-9 and J is TRBJ2-7; 7 bases match TRBD2. This CDR3 spans 14 amino acids. Trimming cost V 5 bases and J 0 bases; bases outside gene matches: 4. Germline V lookup: CDR1 SEHNR, CDR2 FQNEAQ (reference sequence). CDR3 loop: CASSRRGGSYEQYF. CDR3 coding DNA: TGTGCCAGCAGCCGTCGCGGGGGCTCCTACGAGCAGTACTTC.

This chain links TRBV4-3 with TRBJ2-5, with 9 nucleotides matching TRBD2. This CDR3 spans 16 amino acids. Germline V gene data show CDR1 as LGHNA and CDR2 as YSLEER. The V gene end was trimmed by 5 bases and the J gene end by 4 bases; junction bases not matched to a gene: 11. The chain's CDR3 is CASSKTGLAMRETQYF. CDR3 in DNA: TGCGCCAGCAGCAAGACGGGACTAGCCATGCGAGAGACCCAGTACTTC.

J is TRBJ2-2 and V is TRBV7-3; D is ambiguous. CDR1 is SGHTA and CDR2 is FQGTGA in the germline V gene. Trimming left V 4 bases short and J 1 base short, with 7 bases between. The CDR3 sequence is 14 residues long. This CDR3 is CASSSARNTGELFF. In DNA form, the CDR3 reads TGTGCCAGCAGCTCCGCGAGGAACACCGGGGAGCTGTTTTTT.

The V and J genes are TRBV18 and TRBJ1-5; D gene unclear. V was pared by 2 bases and J by 4 bases, with 6 bases between. This CDR3 comprises 13 residues. CDR1 KGHSH and CDR2 LQKENI come from the germline V gene. CDR3 protein: CASSPGVNQPQHF. The DNA for the CDR3 is TGTGCCAGCTCACCAGGAGTGAATCAGCCCCAGCATTTT.

The V call is TRBV18, the J call TRBJ2-4; tentatively, D is TRBD2 (5 bases). CDR3 size: 15 residues. V gave up 3 bases and J gave up 6 bases, with 15 bases separating them. CDR1 and CDR2 from the germline V gene are KGHSH and LQKENI. Written as DNA, the CDR3 is TGTGCCAGCTCACCGGGGTTCGGGAACGGAAACATTCAGTACTTC. This gives the protein CASSPGFGNGNIQYF.

The V call is TRBV7-9, the J call TRBJ1-1; 8 nucleotides match TRBD1. The CDR3 is 19 residues long. After removal of 9 bases from V and 7 bases from J, the junction contained 28 bases not matched to a gene. CDR1 is SEHNR, CDR2 FQNEAQ, per germline (reference sequence). The CDR3 bases are TGTGCCAGTCCCCCCGGGGACAGGACCCTTTGGGGTCCCGGTGGTGAAGCTTTCTTT. It translates to CASPPGDRTLWGPGGEAFF.

In this sample, this clone turned up once. The chain joins TRBV20-1 to TRBJ1-2; D may be TRBD1 (5 bases). Germline CDR1 reads DFQATT; CDR2 reads SNEGSKA (reference sequence). The V and J ends lost 5 bases and 5 bases respectively, with 9 bases between them. The length of the CDR3 is 11 residues. CDR3 DNA: TGCAGTGCTGGGGGGGTTTATGGCTACACCTTC. It specifies CSAGGVYGYTF.

This rearrangement joins TRBV29-1 to TRBJ2-5; 9 positions match TRBD2. The CDR3 length is 12 residues. Germline assignment: CDR1 SQVTM and CDR2 ANQGSEA. The CDR3 DNA sequence: TGCAGTTCAGCGGGAGGAGGAGAGACCCAGTACTTC. It yields the protein CSSAGGGETQYF.

J is TRBJ1-6 and V is TRBV16; D is ambiguous. Germline CDR1 is KGHSY and CDR2 is FQNENV. V lost 4 bases to trimming and J lost 8 bases, with 15 bases between them. The CDR3 has 15 amino acids. In DNA, the CDR3 is TGTGCCAGCAGCCTTACCCAAGGTCTCTATTCACCCCTCCACTTT. It specifies CASSLTQGLYSPLHF.

The V call is TRBV7-9, the J call TRBJ1-1, with D unclear. CDR1 and CDR2 from the germline V gene are SEHNR and FQNEAQ (reference sequence). This CDR3 has 12 residues. V was trimmed by 4 bases and J by 6 bases, leaving 9 bases between them. As DNA, the CDR3 is TGTGCCAGCAGCTCAGGACGGTCTGAAGCTTTCTTT. Its translation is CASSSGRSEAFF.

The rearrangement joins TRBV5-6 to TRBJ1-1; 9 nucleotides match TRBD1. This CDR3 contains 15 residues. Germline-derived CDR1 and CDR2 are SGHDT and YYEEEE. Trimming removed 3 bases from V and 1 base from J; junction bases left unmatched: 4. CDR3 sequence reads: CASSSPGQGNTEAFF. The CDR3 DNA is TGTGCCAGCAGCTCGCCGGGACAGGGGAACACTGAAGCTTTCTTT.